Listed below are T cell receptor beta chains from one sample, sequenced in a study of OX40 agonist ivuxolimab in advanced cancers. This table comes from immunoSEQ multiplex PCR, and its TCRdb copy is limited to in-frame clones, with some not included. This sample has about 53,000 clones, with about four fifths found just once. This material consisted of CD4+ or CD8+ T cells sorted from blood, taken in a trial of the OX40 agonist ivuxolimab. The receptors shown here come from an adult with an advanced solid tumor such as melanoma, head and neck, liver or kidney cancer. Each CDR3 is given with its conserved first and last residue. D genes are given only for firm matches. Part of the rows lack a size; the others show once, few, many or a class for expanded clones.

D	V	size	J	CDR3	DNA
TRBD1	TRBV6-5	NA	TRBJ2-7	CASSYRDRDEQYF	TGTGCCAGCAGTTACCGGGACAGGGACGAGCAGTACTTC
TRBD1	TRBV23-1	NA	TRBJ2-3	CASSQRTGGSDTQYF	TGCGCCAGCAGTCAACGGACAGGGGGTTCAGATACGCAGTATTTT
NA	TRBV18	NA	TRBJ2-1	CASSQFSDGSSYNEQFF	TGTGCCAGCTCACAGTTTTCCGACGGGAGCTCCTACAATGAGCAGTTCTTC
TRBD1	TRBV7-2	NA	TRBJ1-4	CASSLDPGTGDYEKLFF	TGTGCCAGCAGCTTGGACCCTGGGACAGGCGATTATGAAAAACTGTTTTTT
TRBD1	TRBV10-3	NA	TRBJ1-5	CATSNGTGGNQPQHF	TGTGCCACTTCCAATGGGACAGGGGGCAATCAGCCCCAGCATTTT
TRBD1	TRBV14	once	TRBJ2-5	CASSQVRGLETQYF	TGTGCCAGCAGCCAAGTCAGGGGGCTTGAGACCCAGTACTTC
NA	TRBV19	NA	TRBJ1-2	CASSIVGGRTNYGYTF	TGTGCCAGTAGTATAGTGGGCGGGAGAACCAACTATGGCTACACCTTC
TRBD2	TRBV28	NA	TRBJ2-1	CASETPSGTSGRGHDNEQFF	TGTGCCAGCGAAACGCCTTCCGGGACTAGCGGGAGAGGGCACGACAATGAGCAGTTCTTC
NA	TRBV6-1	NA	TRBJ2-6	CASSAARSPGANVLTF	TGTGCCAGCAGTGCCGCCCGGAGTCCCGGGGCCAACGTCCTGACTTTC
NA	TRBV7-3	NA	TRBJ1-1	CASSPTVGVGKAFF	TGTGCCAGCAGCCCTACCGTCGGGGTCGGTAAAGCTTTCTTT
NA	TRBV6-6	NA	TRBJ1-1	CASSYSQNTEAFF	TGTGCCAGCAGTTACTCACAGAACACTGAAGCTTTCTTT
NA	TRBV19	NA	TRBJ2-2	CASTKDKNTGELFF	TGTGCCAGTACCAAAGACAAGAACACCGGGGAGCTGTTTTTT
NA	TRBV7-2	NA	TRBJ2-2	CASSLEGAAGELFF	TGTGCCAGCAGCTTAGAAGGGGCGGCCGGGGAGCTGTTTTTT
NA	TRBV30	few	TRBJ1-1	CAGQRGRDTEAFF	TGTGCCGGTCAAAGGGGCAGGGACACTGAAGCTTTCTTT
NA	TRBV19	NA	TRBJ1-2	CASMREAVVGGYTF	TGTGCCAGTATGCGGGAGGCTGTAGTGGGCGGCTACACCTTC